A selection of T cell receptor beta chains follows, all from one sample in a study of blood T cell repertoires in COVID-19. The method was immunoSEQ multiplex PCR; TCRdb's version includes in-frame clones alone and lacks a portion of them. The table has 150,000 to 200,000 clones, approximately 85% seen once. The material sequenced was peripheral blood. These receptor sequences come from a woman aged 60-75 years with acute or convalescent COVID-19. Both conserved end residues are part of each CDR3. The order of the fields is V gene, J gene, CDR3 protein.

v_call: TRBV4-1
j_call: TRBJ1-1
cdr3_aa: CASSQEAGTGGSTEAFF

v_call: TRBV2
j_call: TRBJ2-4
cdr3_aa: CASSGGNIQYF

v_call: TRBV19
j_call: TRBJ2-2
cdr3_aa: CASSIRTGRGTGELFF

v_call: TRBV18
j_call: TRBJ2-1
cdr3_aa: CASSPSVPLAGVNEQFF

v_call: TRBV15
j_call: TRBJ2-5
cdr3_aa: CATSRDLRGAGQETQYF

v_call: TRBV28
j_call: TRBJ1-6
cdr3_aa: CASSLGTHSPLHF

v_call: TRBV5-4
j_call: TRBJ1-1
cdr3_aa: CASSRNSLPEAFF

v_call: TRBV27
j_call: TRBJ1-5
cdr3_aa: CASSPEGTGGRLRGGQPQHF

v_call: TRBV11-2
j_call: TRBJ2-1
cdr3_aa: CASSFLTSVDEQFF

v_call: TRBV5-6
j_call: TRBJ1-2
cdr3_aa: CASSSWPTEAGYTF

v_call: TRBV9
j_call: TRBJ2-1
cdr3_aa: CASSVGAGGPNEQFF

v_call: TRBV19
j_call: TRBJ2-2
cdr3_aa: CASSIKDRGTGELFF

v_call: TRBV19
j_call: TRBJ1-5
cdr3_aa: CASQGGDLNQPQHF

v_call: TRBV24-1
j_call: TRBJ2-3
cdr3_aa: CATSPEEAPSTDTQYF

v_call: TRBV28
j_call: TRBJ1-4
cdr3_aa: CASSSRGEKLFF

v_call: TRBV5-1
j_call: TRBJ1-2
cdr3_aa: CASSLASRGTNYGYTF

v_call: TRBV18
j_call: TRBJ1-5
cdr3_aa: CASSPTDSVNQPQHF

v_call: TRBV23-1
j_call: TRBJ2-2
cdr3_aa: CASSQSETSALAGANTGELFF

v_call: TRBV5-5
j_call: TRBJ2-3
cdr3_aa: CASSPGHTSTDTQYF

v_call: TRBV7-3
j_call: TRBJ2-2
cdr3_aa: CASSISGSDGELFF

v_call: TRBV11-2
j_call: TRBJ1-1
cdr3_aa: CASSLDPSPSSEAFF

v_call: TRBV28
j_call: TRBJ1-5
cdr3_aa: CASSSTGSNQPQHF

v_call: TRBV18
j_call: TRBJ2-4
cdr3_aa: CASSLIQGIAKNIQYF

v_call: TRBV24-1
j_call: TRBJ1-5
cdr3_aa: CATSPAGNQPQHF

v_call: TRBV29-1
j_call: TRBJ2-1
cdr3_aa: CSVPTYNEQFF

v_call: TRBV11-2
j_call: TRBJ1-1
cdr3_aa: CASSPGQGKSMRLNTEAFF

v_call: TRBV12-5
j_call: TRBJ2-5
cdr3_aa: CASSPQGQETQYF

v_call: TRBV21-1
j_call: TRBJ2-2
cdr3_aa: CASLSPTEGTGSTGELFF

v_call: TRBV9
j_call: TRBJ1-6
cdr3_aa: CASSVGGGQGGSPLHF

v_call: TRBV6-5
j_call: TRBJ1-4
cdr3_aa: CASSRGIGEKLFF

v_call: TRBV24-1
j_call: TRBJ1-5
cdr3_aa: CATSRGSNQPQHF

v_call: TRBV7-9
j_call: TRBJ2-2
cdr3_aa: CASSLPSGELFF

v_call: TRBV3-1/TRBV3-2
j_call: TRBJ1-1
cdr3_aa: CASSLTGGGTEAFF

v_call: TRBV12-3/TRBV12-4
j_call: TRBJ1-2
cdr3_aa: CASSTGTGYGYTF

v_call: TRBV28
j_call: TRBJ2-5
cdr3_aa: CASSTPRLAGDQETQYF

v_call: TRBV5-4
j_call: TRBJ1-1
cdr3_aa: CATEGNTEAFF

v_call: TRBV27
j_call: TRBJ1-5
cdr3_aa: CASSARTGRNQPQHF

v_call: TRBV24-1
j_call: TRBJ1-2
cdr3_aa: CATSDSGTVGGYTF

v_call: TRBV6-5
j_call: TRBJ2-7
cdr3_aa: CASSQTGIAYEQYF

v_call: TRBV7-2
j_call: TRBJ2-7
cdr3_aa: CASSIGLATYEQYF

v_call: TRBV19
j_call: TRBJ1-4
cdr3_aa: CASSIQGTANEKLFF

v_call: TRBV25-1
j_call: TRBJ1-2
cdr3_aa: CASSPVGTGGGYTF

v_call: TRBV6-5
j_call: TRBJ2-2
cdr3_aa: CASTGGVSGELFF

v_call: TRBV19
j_call: TRBJ2-3
cdr3_aa: CATVQRSGESTDTQYF

v_call: TRBV15
j_call: TRBJ1-5
cdr3_aa: CATSRDSQPQHF

v_call: TRBV5-4
j_call: TRBJ2-5
cdr3_aa: CASSPRTLETQYF

v_call: TRBV11-2
j_call: TRBJ2-7
cdr3_aa: CASSLDLQVYEQYF

v_call: TRBV6-6
j_call: TRBJ1-1
cdr3_aa: CASSYRGTAEAFF

v_call: TRBV6-2/TRBV6-3
j_call: TRBJ1-5
cdr3_aa: CASSYGGAGNQPQHF

v_call: TRBV19
j_call: TRBJ2-6
cdr3_aa: CASQTGVSGANVLTF

v_call: TRBV6-1
j_call: TRBJ1-1
cdr3_aa: CASSEVGLGRTEAFF

v_call: TRBV11-3
j_call: TRBJ2-3
cdr3_aa: CASSLGSGDTQYF

v_call: TRBV13
j_call: TRBJ2-3
cdr3_aa: CASRQGRTDTQYF

v_call: TRBV14
j_call: TRBJ1-1
cdr3_aa: CASSPLDREVAFF

v_call: TRBV24-1
j_call: TRBJ1-1
cdr3_aa: CATSVGGVGDTEAFF